A single sample gave rise to the 2 T cell receptor beta chains below, sequenced in a study of vaccination and CD4 T cells after COVID-19. Time point meaning: late sampling 161 to 241 days after vaccination in a few convalescent patients. Noted treatment: approximately 11-day PBMC culture with coronavirus spike peptide pools or control peptides (ViraFEST assay). Researchers used the Oncomine TCR Beta short-read assay to sequence DNA from cultured CD4+ T cells. TCRdb re-called the PCR reads through MiXCR, storing one row per CDR3 protein. The profile shows some 25,000 distinct CDR3 sequences, around 30% of them singletons. What these receptors recognize is not known. The material was CD4+ T cells from blood, cultured in vitro, obtained about 7 months after SARS-CoV-2 vaccination. These receptors all come from a human donor who had recovered from COVID-19.

V is TRBV7-8 and J is TRBJ2-7; maybe TRBD2 (6 bases). This CDR3 region has 16 residues. Trimming pared 5 bases from V and 4 bases from J, leaving 21 bases between. Germline CDR1 SGHVS, CDR2 FQNEAQ. As DNA, the CDR3 is TGTGCCAGCAGCACCCGCTGGCGCGGGATATTGTACGAGCAGTACTTC. Its translation: CASSTRWRGILYEQYF.

This clonotype turned up a few times. In DNA, the CDR3 is TGCAGTGCTCATGACAGGGGTAAGATATTGAACACTGAAGCTTTCTTT. It codes for CSAHDRGKILNTEAFF. The rearrangement uses TRBV20-1 and TRBJ1-1; TRBD1 matches at 8 bases. CDR3 size: 16 residues. Trimming removed 5 bases from V and 0 bases from J; junction bases left unmatched: 11. Germline values: CDR1 DFQATT, CDR2 SNEGSKA (reference sequence).